This is a list of T cell receptor beta chains from one sample in a study of PD-1 blockade in mismatch repair-deficient tumors. Their target antigens are unknown. TCRdb's table, derived via immunoSEQ multiplex PCR, lists solely in-frame clones and lacks some. The table shows about 15,000 clones, with roughly 80% occurring only once. This material consisted of cells cultured in vitro, taken from a patient treated with pembrolizumab. Receptors originate from an adult with mismatch repair-deficient cancer. The CDR3 runs from the conserved cysteine through the conserved F or W. Fields, in order: D gene, clone size, CDR3 length, J gene, V gene, CDR3 DNA, CDR3 protein. D genes are given only for firm matches. Size values are once, few and many counts, or a class for expanded clones, and some rows have none.

d_gene: TRBD2
abundance: .
len: 12
j_gene: TRBJ2-1
v_gene: TRBV29-1
CDR3nt: TGCAGCGTGAGGACTAGCGGCAATGAGCAGTTCTTC
CDR3aa: CSVRTSGNEQFF

d_gene: TRBD1
abundance: .
len: 14
j_gene: TRBJ2-7
v_gene: TRBV4-1
CDR3nt: TGCGCCAGCAGCTCCGACAGGGGATCCTACGAGCAGTACTTC
CDR3aa: CASSSDRGSYEQYF

d_gene: .
abundance: .
len: 13
j_gene: TRBJ1-2
v_gene: TRBV6-1
CDR3nt: TGTGCCAGCAGTGTCTCAGGGAGCAATGGCTACACCTTC
CDR3aa: CASSVSGSNGYTF

d_gene: TRBD1
abundance: .
len: 17
j_gene: TRBJ2-1
v_gene: TRBV28
CDR3nt: TGTGCCAGCAGTGACCCCCGGGGGACAGGGGGCTACAATGAGCAGTTCTTC
CDR3aa: CASSDPRGTGGYNEQFF

d_gene: TRBD2
abundance: few
len: 15
j_gene: TRBJ2-5
v_gene: TRBV7-3
CDR3nt: TGTGCCAGCAGCCCGCAAGGACTAGCGGAAGAGACCCAGTACTTC
CDR3aa: CASSPQGLAEETQYF

d_gene: TRBD2
abundance: .
len: 15
j_gene: TRBJ2-1
v_gene: TRBV27
CDR3nt: TGTGCCAGCAGTGATAGCGGGAGCTCCTACAATGAGCAGTTCTTC
CDR3aa: CASSDSGSSYNEQFF

d_gene: .
abundance: .
len: 15
j_gene: TRBJ1-1
v_gene: TRBV28
CDR3nt: TGTGCCAGCAGTTTATCCGCGGACGGGAACACTGAAGCTTTCTTT
CDR3aa: CASSLSADGNTEAFF

d_gene: TRBD1
abundance: .
len: 13
j_gene: TRBJ1-1
v_gene: TRBV29-1
CDR3nt: TGCAGCGTTGGGCAGGGGGTGAACACTGAAGCTTTCTTT
CDR3aa: CSVGQGVNTEAFF

d_gene: .
abundance: .
len: 15
j_gene: TRBJ1-5
v_gene: TRBV19
CDR3nt: TGTGCCAGTAGTATACTCACGGCTAGCAATCAGCCCCAGCATTTT
CDR3aa: CASSILTASNQPQHF

d_gene: TRBD1
abundance: .
len: 14
j_gene: TRBJ1-5
v_gene: TRBV19
CDR3nt: TGTGCCAGTACGGGACAGCATAGCAATCAGCCCCAGCATTTT
CDR3aa: CASTGQHSNQPQHF

d_gene: TRBD2
abundance: .
len: 15
j_gene: TRBJ2-7
v_gene: TRBV5-4
CDR3nt: TGTGCCAGCAGACGGCTAGCGGGAGGGCCCAGCGAGCAGTACTTC
CDR3aa: CASRRLAGGPSEQYF

d_gene: .
abundance: .
len: 16
j_gene: TRBJ2-7
v_gene: TRBV18
CDR3nt: TGTGCCAGCTCACCGCCAGGACCTCCGGCGTTCGGCGAGCAGTACTTC
CDR3aa: CASSPPGPPAFGEQYF

d_gene: .
abundance: .
len: 13
j_gene: TRBJ1-6
v_gene: TRBV2
CDR3nt: TGTGCCAGCACATTAACGTATAATTCACCCCTCCACTTT
CDR3aa: CASTLTYNSPLHF

d_gene: .
abundance: .
len: 15
j_gene: TRBJ2-7
v_gene: TRBV10-2
CDR3nt: TGCGCCAGCAGTGAGGACAGTGAGGTCCTCTACGAGCAGTACTTC
CDR3aa: CASSEDSEVLYEQYF

d_gene: .
abundance: .
len: 15
j_gene: TRBJ1-2
v_gene: TRBV4-1
CDR3nt: TGCGCCAGCAGCCAGCCGGCGAGGGGGATCTATGGCTACACCTTC
CDR3aa: CASSQPARGIYGYTF

d_gene: .
abundance: .
len: 15
j_gene: TRBJ2-3
v_gene: TRBV6-5
CDR3nt: TGTGCCAGCAGTTACGGGGGGGCCGGCACAGATACGCAGTATTTT
CDR3aa: CASSYGGAGTDTQYF

d_gene: TRBD1
abundance: .
len: 16
j_gene: TRBJ1-2
v_gene: TRBV7-2
CDR3nt: TGTGCCAGCAGCCCCGGGACAGAAGATCCGGACTATGGCTACACCTTC
CDR3aa: CASSPGTEDPDYGYTF

d_gene: TRBD1
abundance: .
len: 13
j_gene: TRBJ2-2
v_gene: TRBV4-1
CDR3nt: TGCGCCAGCAGCCGACAGGGCCCCGGGGAGCTGTTTTTT
CDR3aa: CASSRQGPGELFF

d_gene: .
abundance: .
len: 16
j_gene: TRBJ2-3
v_gene: TRBV7-3
CDR3nt: TGTGCCTGGAGTGCAGCATTAGGGGCTCGGACAGATACGCAGTATTTT
CDR3aa: CAWSAALGARTDTQYF

d_gene: .
abundance: .
len: 13
j_gene: TRBJ1-4
v_gene: TRBV28
CDR3nt: TGTGCCAGCAGCCCGGGGGTGGGTGAAAAACTGTTTTTT
CDR3aa: CASSPGVGEKLFF

d_gene: .
abundance: few
len: 14
j_gene: TRBJ1-4
v_gene: TRBV28
CDR3nt: TGTGCCAGCAGTGCACATTCAACTAATGAAAAACTGTTTTTT
CDR3aa: CASSAHSTNEKLFF

d_gene: .
abundance: .
len: 15
j_gene: TRBJ1-5
v_gene: TRBV28
CDR3nt: TGTGCCAGCAGTCCACAGGGACGGGGCAATCAGCCCCAGCATTTT
CDR3aa: CASSPQGRGNQPQHF

d_gene: TRBD1
abundance: .
len: 16
j_gene: TRBJ1-2
v_gene: TRBV6-1
CDR3nt: TGTGCCAGCAGTGAGGATTACAGGGGTAGGGCATATGGCTACACCTTC
CDR3aa: CASSEDYRGRAYGYTF

d_gene: .
abundance: .
len: 17
j_gene: TRBJ1-5
v_gene: TRBV10-1
CDR3nt: TGCGCCAGCAGTGGTTTGAAGGACAATCCAAGCAATCAGCCCCAGCATTTT
CDR3aa: CASSGLKDNPSNQPQHF

d_gene: .
abundance: .
len: 14
j_gene: TRBJ2-7
v_gene: TRBV11-2
CDR3nt: TGTGCCAGCAGCCCCTCCGGGACGCTGTGGGAGCAGTACTTC
CDR3aa: CASSPSGTLWEQYF

d_gene: TRBD1
abundance: .
len: 16
j_gene: TRBJ1-3
v_gene: TRBV4-2
CDR3nt: TGTGCCAGCAGCCCAGGACAGGGGGGCGCTGGAAACACCATATATTTT
CDR3aa: CASSPGQGGAGNTIYF

d_gene: TRBD2
abundance: .
len: 15
j_gene: TRBJ2-7
v_gene: TRBV11-3
CDR3nt: TGTGCCAGCAGCTTACTACTAGCGGGAGGAGACGAGCAGTACTTC
CDR3aa: CASSLLLAGGDEQYF

d_gene: .
abundance: few
len: 15
j_gene: TRBJ1-2
v_gene: TRBV2
CDR3nt: TGTGCCAGCAGTGAAGCGAGGGACACCGGCTATGGCTACACCTTC
CDR3aa: CASSEARDTGYGYTF

d_gene: .
abundance: .
len: 12
j_gene: TRBJ2-1
v_gene: TRBV7-2
CDR3nt: TGTGCCAGCAGCTTACGGGAGAATGAGCAGTTCTTC
CDR3aa: CASSLRENEQFF

d_gene: TRBD1
abundance: .
len: 15
j_gene: TRBJ1-2
v_gene: TRBV14
CDR3nt: TGTGCCAGCAGCCAAGTCCCAGGGGGCGTCTATGGCTACACCTTC
CDR3aa: CASSQVPGGVYGYTF

d_gene: TRBD2
abundance: .
len: 18
j_gene: TRBJ2-3
v_gene: TRBV11-2
CDR3nt: TGTGCCAGCAGCTCCTGGACTAGCGGGGAGAAAGGAAGGGATACGCAGTATTTT
CDR3aa: CASSSWTSGEKGRDTQYF

d_gene: .
abundance: few
len: 13
j_gene: TRBJ1-5
v_gene: TRBV6-5
CDR3nt: TGTGCCAGCAGCGGAGGGGTCAATCAGCCCCAGCATTTT
CDR3aa: CASSGGVNQPQHF

d_gene: .
abundance: .
len: 16
j_gene: TRBJ1-5
v_gene: TRBV7-8
CDR3nt: TGTGCCAGCAGCTTAGGCGTACCAGGGGGCAATCAGCCCCAGCATTTT
CDR3aa: CASSLGVPGGNQPQHF

d_gene: .
abundance: once
len: 14
j_gene: TRBJ2-4
v_gene: TRBV29-1
CDR3nt: TGCAGCGTTCCCGGGGGAGTGGTGGAAAACATTCAGTACTTC
CDR3aa: CSVPGGVVENIQYF

d_gene: TRBD2
abundance: once
len: 15
j_gene: TRBJ2-7
v_gene: TRBV9
CDR3nt: TGTGCCAGCAGCGTAGAAAGCGGGAGGGCCTACGAGCAGTACTTC
CDR3aa: CASSVESGRAYEQYF

d_gene: TRBD2
abundance: once
len: 16
j_gene: TRBJ2-1
v_gene: TRBV6-5
CDR3nt: TGTGCCAGCAGTTACTCGAGCGGGAGGGCCACAAGGGAGCAGTTCTTC
CDR3aa: CASSYSSGRATREQFF

d_gene: TRBD2
abundance: .
len: 14
j_gene: TRBJ2-5
v_gene: TRBV9
CDR3nt: TGTGCCAGCAGCGTGGGGACTAGTACGGAGACCCAGTACTTC
CDR3aa: CASSVGTSTETQYF

d_gene: .
abundance: .
len: 14
j_gene: TRBJ2-3
v_gene: TRBV27
CDR3nt: TGTGCCAGCAGTTTCGGGGTTCCCACAGATACGCAGTATTTT
CDR3aa: CASSFGVPTDTQYF

d_gene: .
abundance: once
len: 15
j_gene: TRBJ1-6
v_gene: TRBV28
CDR3nt: TGTGCCAGCAGTCCGCCGGGGGCGCAAAATTCACCCCTCCACTTT
CDR3aa: CASSPPGAQNSPLHF

d_gene: .
abundance: .
len: 13
j_gene: TRBJ2-7
v_gene: TRBV28
CDR3nt: TGTGCCAGCACGGCCGTTCTCTCCTACGAGCAGTACTTC
CDR3aa: CASTAVLSYEQYF

d_gene: TRBD1
abundance: .
len: 20
j_gene: TRBJ1-6
v_gene: TRBV15
CDR3nt: TGTGCCACCAGCAGACTCCACCGACCAATCAGACAGGGGTGGTCTTCACCCCTCCACTTT
CDR3aa: CATSRLHRPIRQGWSSPLHF

d_gene: TRBD1
abundance: once
len: 15
j_gene: TRBJ1-1
v_gene: TRBV6-5
CDR3nt: TGTGCCAGCCGCTTACAGGGGGCGGGGAGCGGTGAAGCTTTCTTT
CDR3aa: CASRLQGAGSGEAFF

d_gene: .
abundance: few
len: 13
j_gene: TRBJ2-2
v_gene: TRBV7-3
CDR3nt: TGTGCCAGCAGCTTTGCCTACACCGGGGAGCTGTTTTTT
CDR3aa: CASSFAYTGELFF

d_gene: TRBD1
abundance: .
len: 12
j_gene: TRBJ2-1
v_gene: TRBV29-1
CDR3nt: TGCAGCGTTGGGCCAGGGGGCAATGAGCAGTTCTTC
CDR3aa: CSVGPGGNEQFF

d_gene: .
abundance: .
len: 16
j_gene: TRBJ2-7
v_gene: TRBV5-1
CDR3nt: TGCGCCAGCAGCAAAGGGGCCTATCAACCCCCCTACGAGCAGTACTTC
CDR3aa: CASSKGAYQPPYEQYF

d_gene: .
abundance: .
len: 15
j_gene: TRBJ1-3
v_gene: TRBV7-4
CDR3nt: TGTGCCAGCAGCTTAACCCAGGGGTTAGCAAACACCATATATTTT
CDR3aa: CASSLTQGLANTIYF

d_gene: TRBD2
abundance: .
len: 20
j_gene: TRBJ2-1
v_gene: TRBV27
CDR3nt: TGTGCCAGCAGTTTAAGAAGAGGGATTACTAGCGGGAAGCCCTACAATGAGCAGTTCTTC
CDR3aa: CASSLRRGITSGKPYNEQFF

d_gene: TRBD1
abundance: .
len: 14
j_gene: TRBJ1-1
v_gene: TRBV7-3
CDR3nt: TGTGCCAGCAGCCAGGACAGGGGCAGCACTGAAGCTTTCTTT
CDR3aa: CASSQDRGSTEAFF

d_gene: .
abundance: .
len: 12
j_gene: TRBJ2-2
v_gene: TRBV27
CDR3nt: TGTGCCAGCAGTTTATTCCCCGGGGAGCTGTTTTTT
CDR3aa: CASSLFPGELFF

d_gene: .
abundance: once
len: 14
j_gene: TRBJ1-1
v_gene: TRBV9
CDR3nt: TGTGCCAGCAGCGTAGGGTCTAAGAACACTGAAGCTTTCTTT
CDR3aa: CASSVGSKNTEAFF

d_gene: .
abundance: .
len: 16
j_gene: TRBJ1-5
v_gene: TRBV19
CDR3nt: TGTGCCAGTAGTACCCCCGTGCGGGTAGGCAATCAGCCCCAGCATTTT
CDR3aa: CASSTPVRVGNQPQHF

d_gene: .
abundance: .
len: 13
j_gene: TRBJ2-7
v_gene: TRBV2
CDR3nt: TGTGCCAGCAGTAAGATAGGGAACTACGAGCAGTACTTC
CDR3aa: CASSKIGNYEQYF

d_gene: .
abundance: .
len: 15
j_gene: TRBJ1-6
v_gene: TRBV11-3
CDR3nt: TGTGCCAGCAGCTTGGAAGGCTCCTATAATTCACCCCTCCACTTT
CDR3aa: CASSLEGSYNSPLHF

d_gene: TRBD2
abundance: few
len: 12
j_gene: TRBJ2-3
v_gene: TRBV28
CDR3nt: TGTGCCAGCAGTTTGCGCCGGGAGGGGCAGTATTTT
CDR3aa: CASSLRREGQYF

d_gene: TRBD2
abundance: .
len: 19
j_gene: TRBJ2-1
v_gene: TRBV7-3
CDR3nt: TGTGCCAGCAGCTTAATGGGCGGGAGGGCCGTTTTTTCTTACAATGAGCAGTTCTTC
CDR3aa: CASSLMGGRAVFSYNEQFF

d_gene: .
abundance: once
len: 15
j_gene: TRBJ1-4
v_gene: TRBV15
CDR3nt: TGTGCCACCAGCAGAGATATACAGTTTAATGAAAAACTGTTTTTT
CDR3aa: CATSRDIQFNEKLFF

d_gene: .
abundance: .
len: 10
j_gene: TRBJ1-2
v_gene: TRBV29-1
CDR3nt: TGCAGCGTTGATAGTTATGGCTACACCTTC
CDR3aa: CSVDSYGYTF

d_gene: .
abundance: .
len: 13
j_gene: TRBJ2-7
v_gene: TRBV28
CDR3nt: TGTGCCAGCAGTTCCTTCTCTCCGATCGAGCAGTACTTC
CDR3aa: CASSSFSPIEQYF

d_gene: .
abundance: .
len: 13
j_gene: TRBJ2-7
v_gene: TRBV18
CDR3nt: TGTGCCAGCTCGTCTGGGATGCCCTACGAGCAGTACTTC
CDR3aa: CASSSGMPYEQYF